The present TCR beta chain was sequenced within a study of cytomegalovirus exposure and HLA in healthy donors. About the study: The Caucasian-associated ancestry cluster contained approximately 81% of the approximately 400 genotyped donors.

Everyone who donated was a healthy bone marrow donor. Though probably carrying unrecorded immune exposures, donors were nominally healthy at sampling. Germline V gene lookup returns CDR1 ENHRY and CDR2 SYGVKD. This CDR3 region has 15 residues. J was trimmed by 4 bases and V by 7 bases; bases with no gene match: 10. Amplification used 60 Vbeta primers and 13 Jbeta primers. Sequencing was performed with immunoSEQ multiplex PCR; in TCRdb, only in-frame clones are kept and a portion is missing. This sample yields more than 100,000 clones, of which 64% are seen a single time; 2% to 2.5% belongs to the top ten.

The sequencing sample was made of PBMCs. This sequence was found in a middle-aged woman in good health and CMV-seronegative. The chain joins TRBV10-3 to TRBJ1-1, with TRBD1 identical over 9 bases. The CDR3 DNA is TGTGCCATCACTCCGGGACAGGGACCAGGCACTGAAGCTTTCTTT. Amino acids: CAITPGQGPGTEAFF.